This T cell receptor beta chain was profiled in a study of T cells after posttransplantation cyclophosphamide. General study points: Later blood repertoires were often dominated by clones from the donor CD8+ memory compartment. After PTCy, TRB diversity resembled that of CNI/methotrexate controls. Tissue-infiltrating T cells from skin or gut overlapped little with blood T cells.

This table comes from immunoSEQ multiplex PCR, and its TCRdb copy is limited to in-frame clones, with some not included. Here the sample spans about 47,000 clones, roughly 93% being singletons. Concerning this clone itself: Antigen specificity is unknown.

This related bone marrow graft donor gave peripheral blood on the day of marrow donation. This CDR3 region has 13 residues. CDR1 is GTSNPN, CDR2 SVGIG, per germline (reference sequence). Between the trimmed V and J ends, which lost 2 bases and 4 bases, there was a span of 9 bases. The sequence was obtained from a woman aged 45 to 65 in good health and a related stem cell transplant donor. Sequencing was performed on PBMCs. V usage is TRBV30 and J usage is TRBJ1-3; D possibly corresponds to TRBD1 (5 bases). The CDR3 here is CAWSRGSGNTIYF. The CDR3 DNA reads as TGTGCCTGGAGTAGGGGCTCAGGAAACACCATATATTTT.